This TCR beta chain appears in the sequencing data of a study of cytomegalovirus exposure and HLA in healthy donors. General study points: TCR beta chains numbering 164 were designated cytomegalovirus-associated. A later analysis showed TCR association rates differing by HLA locus, peaking at DRB1 and lowest at HLA-C. With high specificity and sensitivity, the classifier reportedly diagnosed cytomegalovirus status.

V gave up 1 base and J gave up 7 bases, with 14 bases separating them. CDR3 length: 15 residues. Germline loops: CDR1 SGHVS, CDR2 FQNEAQ. This PCR relied on a set of 60 Vbeta primers and 13 Jbeta primers. Authors' methods: Later, an analysis found roughly 80 million unique TCR beta chains, and around 12 million of these were shared. Repertoires were generated with immunoSEQ multiplex PCR, while TCRdb's copy carries only in-frame clones and drops some. That table furnishes V, J and clone size, whereas the DNA furnished D and trimming. The sample totals 30,000 to 35,000 clones. With regard to this clone: The antigen is unknown.

The chain is built from TRBV7-8 and TRBJ2-1; D is perhaps TRBD2 (5 bases). This TCR was recovered from a woman in her thirties or forties in good health and CMV-seropositive. Sequenced: PBMCs. CDR3 in amino acids: CASSLVQYRGNEQFF. In DNA, the CDR3 is TGTGCCAGCAGCTTAGTTCAGTATCGGGGAAATGAGCAGTTCTTC. Based on the CDR3 plus reference TRBV7-8 and TRBJ2-1, the full variable domain is GAGVSQSPRYKVAKRGQDVALRCDPISGHVSLFWYQQALGQGPEFLTYFQNEAQLDKSGLPSDRFFAERPEGSVSTLKIQRTQQEDSAVYLCASSLVQYRGNEQFFGPGTRLTVL.